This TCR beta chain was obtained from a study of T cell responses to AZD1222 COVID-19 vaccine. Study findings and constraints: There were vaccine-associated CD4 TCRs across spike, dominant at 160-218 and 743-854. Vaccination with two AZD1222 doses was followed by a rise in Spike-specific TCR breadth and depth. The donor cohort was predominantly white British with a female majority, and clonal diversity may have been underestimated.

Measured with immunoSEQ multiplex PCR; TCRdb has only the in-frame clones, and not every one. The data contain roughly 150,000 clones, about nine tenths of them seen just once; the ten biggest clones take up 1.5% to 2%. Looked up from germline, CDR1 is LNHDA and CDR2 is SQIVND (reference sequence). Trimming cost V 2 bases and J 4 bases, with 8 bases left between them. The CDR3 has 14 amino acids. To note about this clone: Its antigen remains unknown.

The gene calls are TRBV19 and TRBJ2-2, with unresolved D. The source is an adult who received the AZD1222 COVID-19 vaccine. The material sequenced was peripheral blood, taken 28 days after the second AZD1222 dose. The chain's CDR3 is CASSIQGTTGELFF. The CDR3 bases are TGTGCCAGTAGTATACAAGGCACCACCGGGGAGCTGTTTTTT. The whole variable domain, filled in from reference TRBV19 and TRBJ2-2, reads DGGITQSPKYLFRKEGQNVTLSCEQNLNHDAMYWYRQDPGQGLRLIYYSQIVNDFQKGDIAEGYSVSREKKESFPLTVTSAQKNPTAFYLCASSIQGTTGELFFGEGSRLTVL.